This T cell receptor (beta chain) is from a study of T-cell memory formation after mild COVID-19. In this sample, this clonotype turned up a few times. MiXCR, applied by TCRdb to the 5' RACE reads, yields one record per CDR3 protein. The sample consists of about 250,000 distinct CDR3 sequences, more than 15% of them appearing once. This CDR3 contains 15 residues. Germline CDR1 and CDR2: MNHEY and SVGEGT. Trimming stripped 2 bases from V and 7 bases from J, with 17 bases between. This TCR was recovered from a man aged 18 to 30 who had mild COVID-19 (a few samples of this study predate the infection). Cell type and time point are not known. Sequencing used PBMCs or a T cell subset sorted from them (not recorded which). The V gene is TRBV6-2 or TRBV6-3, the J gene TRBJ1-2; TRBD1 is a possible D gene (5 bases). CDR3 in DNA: TGTGCCAGCAGTTACCGCGCGGCGAGGGACGGTGGCTACACCTTC. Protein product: CASSYRAARDGGYTF.